These 21 T cell receptor beta chains came from one sample sequenced in a study of T cell repertoires in cytomegalovirus infection. TCRdb called the reads again in MiXCR, with one record for every CDR3 protein. Of around 900,000 distinct CDR3 sequences listed, roughly 30% are singletons. These TCRs are of unknown antigen specificity. Sequenced here: cultured CD8+ T cells from PBMCs, sampled from culture after CMV antigen stimulation. All receptors derive from a human donor in good health (CMV status not recorded). Some clones in this sample may be carry-over from other donors' samples.

This clonotype was detected once. Germline is not matched at one junction end, which may reflect a read error. This rearrangement joins TRBV28 to TRBJ1-2; a possible D gene is TRBD1 (6 bases). This CDR3 region has 13 residues. Germline V gene data show CDR1 as MDHEN and CDR2 as SYDVKM. The CDR3 DNA follows: TGTGCCGGCAGTCCCGGGACAACCTATGGCTACACCTTC. Translation: CAGSPGTTYGYTF.

Many counts were recorded for this clonotype. This chain links TRBV7-8 with TRBJ2-1, with a weak D call TRBD1 (6 bases). The germline V gene has CDR1 SGHVS and CDR2 FQNEAQ. The length of the CDR3 is 15 residues. Trimming took off 3 bases at V and 10 bases at J, with 19 bases between the two ends. This CDR3 reads CASSFTGKILREQFF. CDR3 nucleotide sequence: TGTGCCAGCAGCTTTACAGGGAAAATCCTCAGGGAGCAGTTCTTC.

This clonotype was observed a few times. The gene calls are TRBV6-6 and TRBJ2-2; a weak D match, TRBD2 (5 bases). Germline V gene data show CDR1 as MNHNY and CDR2 as SVGAGI (reference sequence). V lost 0 bases, J lost 1 base, and 12 bases lay in between. CDR3 length: 17 residues. The CDR3 DNA sequence: TGTGCCAGCAGTTACTCGATTTTACTAGAGAACACCGGGGAGCTGTTTTTT. Amino acids: CASSYSILLENTGELFF.

The chain links TRBV6-2 or TRBV6-3 to TRBJ1-5; D remains unclear. Trimming pared 6 bases from V and 6 bases from J, leaving 18 bases between. Germline CDR1 reads MNHEY; CDR2 reads SVGEGT. This CDR3 is 15 amino acids long. The DNA for the CDR3 is TGTGCCAGCAGCTATCCCTTAACCCAAGGTCAGCCCCAGCATTTT. Residues: CASSYPLTQGQPQHF.

The chain carries TRBV28 and TRBJ2-2; weak D call: TRBD1 (6 bases). Between the trimmed V and J ends, which lost 7 bases and 4 bases, there was a span of 13 bases. The CDR3 is 14 residues long. Germline V CDR1 and CDR2: MDHEN, SYDVKM. As DNA, the CDR3 is TGTGCCAGCAACACAGGGTATAGCACCGGGGAGCTGTTTTTT. It codes for CASNTGYSTGELFF.

The chain carries TRBV7-6 and TRBJ1-5; TRBD1 agrees at 7 bases. The CDR3 consists of 18 residues. The trim removed 1 base at V and 2 bases at J, leaving 11 bases unmatched. CDR1 and CDR2 (germline): SGHVS, FNYEAQ. This CDR3 is CASSLETGQTYGNQPQHF. As DNA, the CDR3 is TGTGCCAGCAGCTTAGAGACAGGGCAGACATATGGCAATCAGCCCCAGCATTTT.

The CDR3 DNA is TGTGCCATCAGGGGCCCGGGACAGGGGAACATGACTGGAAACACCATATATTTT. It codes for CAIRGPGQGNMTGNTIYF. This chain links TRBV10-3 with TRBJ1-3; 10 positions match TRBD1. Germline lookup yields CDR1 ENHRY and CDR2 SYGVKD. The CDR3 length is 18 residues. Trimming at V came to 6 bases and at J to 2 bases, leaving 13 bases not matched to a gene.

In its sample, this clonotype was seen a few times. V usage is TRBV7-8 and J usage is TRBJ1-5; TRBD1 agrees at 7 bases. From germline, CDR1 is SGHVS and CDR2 FQNEAQ. J gave up 2 bases and V 3 bases, and 4 bases lay outside the gene matches. The CDR3 consists of 15 residues. In nucleotides, the CDR3 is TGTGCCAGCAGCTTGAGGACAGGCCGCAATCAGCCCCAGCATTTT. This gives the protein CASSLRTGRNQPQHF.

This clonotype appeared a few times. The rearrangement joins TRBV6-6 to TRBJ2-4; D is perhaps TRBD2 (5 bases). The germline V gene has CDR1 MNHNY and CDR2 SVGAGI (reference sequence). V was shortened by 2 bases and J by 9 bases, with 8 bases between the two germline ends. There are 12 residues in the CDR3. CDR3 in DNA: TGTGCCAGCAGTTACGAAGAGGGCATTCAGTACTTC. Protein product: CASSYEEGIQYF.

V and J are TRBV5-4 and TRBJ1-1, with a tentative D call TRBD1 (5 bases). The CDR3 runs to 14 residues. Germline CDR1 is SGHNT and CDR2 is YYREEE (reference sequence). The V and J ends lost 0 bases and 3 bases respectively, with 9 bases between them. In DNA form, the CDR3 reads TGTGCCAGCAGCTTGGGGGGCACGTACACTGAAGCTTTCTTT. Amino acids: CASSLGGTYTEAFF.

The genes are TRBV7-2 and TRBJ1-1; D perhaps matches TRBD1 (5 bases). Germline values: CDR1 SGHTA, CDR2 FQGNSA. The V gene lost 1 base and the J gene lost 6 bases, with 6 bases spanning the gap. This CDR3 contains 12 residues. This chain's CDR3 is CTSSLGDSEAFF. CDR3 bases: TGTACCAGCAGCTTAGGGGACTCTGAAGCTTTCTTT.

The chain couples TRBV7-9 to TRBJ2-6; 7 nucleotides agree with TRBD1. CDR1 SEHNR and CDR2 FQNEAQ come from the germline V gene (reference sequence). The V gene end was trimmed by 2 bases and the J gene end by 4 bases; junction bases not matched to a gene: 8. The CDR3 is made up of 17 amino acids. CDR3 bases: TGTGCCAGCAGCTTACAGGGGGTCAGGACAGGGGCCAACGTCCTGACTTTC. Translation: CASSLQGVRTGANVLTF.

This clonotype was counted between two and nine times. One junction end does not reproduce the germline sequence, and a read error may be involved. The chain has TRBV27 and TRBJ2-7; D not certain. This CDR3 has 13 residues. Per germline, CDR1 MNHEY and CDR2 SMNVEV (reference sequence). The DNA for the CDR3 is TGTGCCAGCAGTGTATCGGCAGGCGGCGAGCAGTACTTC. Amino acid sequence: CASSVSAGGEQYF.

The chain is built from TRBV4-1 and TRBJ2-2; D is uncertain. From germline, CDR1 is MGHRA and CDR2 YSYEKL. V shed 1 base and J shed 0 bases, with 9 bases lying between them. The CDR3 has 16 amino acids. This CDR3 is CASSQAWAANTGELFF. As DNA, the CDR3 is TGCGCCAGCAGCCAAGCATGGGCGGCGAACACCGGGGAGCTGTTTTTT.

The genes are TRBV7-6 and TRBJ1-1, with 8 bases matching TRBD1. CDR1 is SGHVS, CDR2 FNYEAQ, per germline. With V trimmed by 5 bases and J by 1 base, 9 bases remained unmatched. The CDR3 is 16 residues long. The DNA of the CDR3 is TGTGCCAGCAGCACAAGGACAGGGTACACGAACACTGAAGCTTTCTTT. Translation: CASSTRTGYTNTEAFF.

V gene TRBV6-2 or TRBV6-3 combines with J gene TRBJ2-1, with TRBD2 matching over 10 bases. This CDR3 spans 20 amino acids. Germline CDR1 and CDR2: MNHEY and SVGEGT. J was trimmed by 0 bases and V by 6 bases; bases with no gene match: 17. CDR3 nucleotides: TGTGCCAGCAGCCAATTCCGGACTAGCGGCGGGGGTAGCTCCTACAATGAGCAGTTCTTC. Protein: CASSQFRTSGGGSSYNEQFF.

This clonotype was counted between two and nine times. This chain joins TRBV27 and TRBJ2-7; TRBD1 aligns across 8 bases. There are 14 residues in the CDR3. From germline, CDR1 is MNHEY and CDR2 SMNVEV (reference sequence). V lost 4 bases, J lost 1 base, and 3 bases stayed unmatched. The CDR3 loop is CASSYTGGSYEQYV. CDR3 bases: TGTGCCAGCAGTTACACAGGGGGTTCCTACGAGCAGTACGTC.

This clonotype appeared many times. V gene TRBV7-2 combines with J gene TRBJ2-7, with D possibly TRBD1 on 5 matching bases. V was pared by 3 bases and J by 4 bases, with 13 bases between. The CDR3 consists of 14 residues. Per the germline V gene, CDR1 is SGHTA and CDR2 is FQGNSA. CDR3 sequence reads: CASSFQGRAYEQYF. CDR3 nucleotides: TGTGCCAGCAGCTTTCAGGGTAGGGCATACGAGCAGTACTTC.

V gene TRBV6-6 combines with J gene TRBJ1-2; D not resolved. Germline lookup yields CDR1 MNHNY and CDR2 SVGAGI (reference sequence). CDR3 length: 15 amino acids. The V end was cut by 8 bases, the J end by 2 bases, with 18 bases between. In nucleotides, the CDR3 is TGTGCCAGCGCTGGGGTAACGGAGGGAAACTATGGCTACACCTTC. Translated, it gives CASAGVTEGNYGYTF.

This clonotype was seen ten or more times. The chain carries TRBV12-3 or TRBV12-4 and TRBJ2-3, with 10 positions matching TRBD1. V dropped 0 bases and J dropped 4; count of bases not matched to a gene: 10. This CDR3 has 18 residues. DNA for the CDR3: TGTGCCAGCAGTTTAGCGGATGTTGTGGGACAGGGGTCAGATACGCAGTATTTT. Translated, it gives CASSLADVVGQGSDTQYF.

The rearrangement joins TRBV6-6 to TRBJ1-3; TRBD1 might be the D (5 bases). Between the trimmed V and J ends, which lost 4 bases and 4 bases, there was a span of 14 bases. In germline, CDR1 is MNHNY, CDR2 SVGAGI (reference sequence). The CDR3 sequence is 15 residues long. In DNA, the CDR3 is TGTGCCAGCAGTTCTAATCAGGGATCAGGAAACACCATATATTTT. Its protein is CASSSNQGSGNTIYF.